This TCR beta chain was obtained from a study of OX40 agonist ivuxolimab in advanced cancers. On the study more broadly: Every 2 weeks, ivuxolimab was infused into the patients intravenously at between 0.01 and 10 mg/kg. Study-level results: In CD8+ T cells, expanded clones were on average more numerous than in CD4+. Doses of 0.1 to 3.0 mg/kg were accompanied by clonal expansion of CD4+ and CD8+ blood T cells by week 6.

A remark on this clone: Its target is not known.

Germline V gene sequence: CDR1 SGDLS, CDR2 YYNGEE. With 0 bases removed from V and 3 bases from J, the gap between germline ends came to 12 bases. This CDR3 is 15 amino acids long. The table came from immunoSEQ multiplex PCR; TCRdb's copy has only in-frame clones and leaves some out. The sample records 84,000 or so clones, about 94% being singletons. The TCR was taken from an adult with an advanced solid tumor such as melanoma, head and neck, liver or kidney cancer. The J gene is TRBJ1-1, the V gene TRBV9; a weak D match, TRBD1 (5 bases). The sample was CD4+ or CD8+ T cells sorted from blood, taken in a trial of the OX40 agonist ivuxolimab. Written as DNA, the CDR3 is TGTGCCAGCAGCGTAGATGGGGGTCCGGACACTGAAGCTTTCTTT. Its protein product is CASSVDGGPDTEAFF.